Listed below are T cell receptor beta chains from one sample, sequenced in a study of blood T cell repertoires in COVID-19. TCRdb's copy holds only in-frame clones and misses some; the assay was immunoSEQ multiplex PCR. The sample includes almost 90,000 clones, 90% of them seen just once. The sequenced sample consisted of peripheral blood. Every receptor here comes from a man aged 18 to 30 with COVID-19, enrolled during active disease. Both conserved end residues are part of each CDR3. A D gene is named only where the DNA matches it firmly. The size field is filled for only some rows; it gives once, few, many or a size class.

v_call	j_call	clone_size	cdr3_length	d_call	cdr3_nt	cdr3_aa
TRBV11-2	TRBJ2-7	NA	14	TRBD1	TGTGCCAGCAGCTACGGGACAGGGTCGTACGAGCAGTACTTC	CASSYGTGSYEQYF
TRBV27	TRBJ2-7	NA	15	TRBD1	TGTGCCAGCACTTATTCGACAGGGCTCGTCGACGAGCAGTACTTC	CASTYSTGLVDEQYF
TRBV28	TRBJ2-7	NA	15	TRBD1	TGTGCCAGCAGCATTCCGGGACAGGGCACCTACGAGCAGTACTTC	CASSIPGQGTYEQYF
TRBV29-1	TRBJ2-5	NA	13	TRBD2	TGCAGCGTCGGTCACCAGCGGGGAGAGACCCAGTACTTC	CSVGHQRGETQYF
TRBV2	TRBJ2-1	NA	17	NA	TGTGCCAGCAGGAAATCCGAGGTTCGGCTCTCCTACAATGAGCAGTTCTTC	CASRKSEVRLSYNEQFF
TRBV7-8	TRBJ2-7	NA	18	TRBD2	TGTGCCAGCAGCTCGATCACGTTACTAGCGGGGAACTCCTACGAGCAGTACTTC	CASSSITLLAGNSYEQYF
TRBV4-2	TRBJ2-1	NA	17	TRBD2	TGTGCCAGCAGCCAAGGGGCGGGGGTCTACGCCTACAATGAGCAGTTCTTC	CASSQGAGVYAYNEQFF
TRBV4-3	TRBJ2-1	NA	16	NA	TGCGCCAGCAGCCAAGATCGGCTAGCTTGGCCCAGCGAGCAGTTCTTC	CASSQDRLAWPSEQFF
TRBV4-1	TRBJ2-1	NA	16	TRBD2	TGCGCCAGCAGCGAGGCCGGGACTAGCGGGAGAAATGAGCAGTTCTTC	CASSEAGTSGRNEQFF
TRBV15	TRBJ2-2	once	16	NA	TGTGCCACCAGCAGAGGGGGCGGAGAGAACACCGGGGAGCTGTTTTTT	CATSRGGGENTGELFF
TRBV4-1	TRBJ2-1	NA	18	TRBD1	TGCGCCAGCAGCCACTTCCGGGACAGGGCTTACTCCTACAATGAGCAGTTCTTC	CASSHFRDRAYSYNEQFF
TRBV5-4	TRBJ2-6	NA	13	NA	TGTGCCAGCACCCTCTCTGGGGCCAACGTCCTGACTTTC	CASTLSGANVLTF
TRBV13	TRBJ2-3	once	15	TRBD1	TGTGCCAGCAGCTTAGGACAGGGGGAGGTGGATACGCAGTATTTT	CASSLGQGEVDTQYF
TRBV5-4	TRBJ2-7	NA	16	TRBD2	TGTGCCAGCAGCTTAGTATCAGCGGGAGTCTCCTACGAGCAGTACTTC	CASSLVSAGVSYEQYF
TRBV7-8	TRBJ2-3	NA	19	TRBD2	TGTGCCAGCTCAACTAGCGGGTCCACCTTCAGGGGAGGCTCAGATACGCAGTATTTT	CASSTSGSTFRGGSDTQYF
TRBV28	TRBJ2-7	NA	14	TRBD2	TGTGCCAGCAGTCGGGGAGGGGTTCCCTACGAGCAGTACTTC	CASSRGGVPYEQYF
TRBV6-4	TRBJ2-1	NA	18	TRBD2	TGTGCCAGCAGTCCGACTAGCGGGTCTAACCGCTCCTACAATGAGCAGTTCTTC	CASSPTSGSNRSYNEQFF
TRBV28	TRBJ2-7	NA	15	TRBD1	TGTGCCAGCGTACCCCAGGGACAGGGGGCCTACGAGCAGTACTTC	CASVPQGQGAYEQYF
TRBV6-6	TRBJ1-5	NA	18	NA	TGTGCCAGCAGTCGCTTAAACCGGGGGGGCTTTACCAATCAGCCCCAGCATTTT	CASSRLNRGGFTNQPQHF
TRBV5-4	TRBJ2-7	NA	13	NA	TGTGCCAGCAGCTTGGCCGCTGGGCTCGAGCAGTACTTC	CASSLAAGLEQYF
TRBV2	TRBJ2-2	NA	15	NA	TGTGCCAGCAGTGAAAACTTGCCGAGCACCGGGGAGCTGTTTTTT	CASSENLPSTGELFF
TRBV6-5	TRBJ1-6	NA	14	TRBD1	TGTGCCAGCAGTTATACAGGGGAAGATTCACCCCTCCACTTT	CASSYTGEDSPLHF
TRBV5-1	TRBJ2-2	NA	13	NA	TGCGCCAGCAGCTTTGGGACAAGGGGGGAGCTGTTTTTT	CASSFGTRGELFF
TRBV5-1	TRBJ1-2	NA	15	NA	TGCGCCAGCAGCTCAGGGTTGGCGGGGTACTATGGCTACACCTTC	CASSSGLAGYYGYTF
TRBV5-4	TRBJ1-5	NA	13	NA	TGTGCCAGCAGCTGGGGCGTGAATCAGCCCCAGCATTTT	CASSWGVNQPQHF
TRBV28	TRBJ1-5	NA	13	TRBD1	TGCGGGACAGGGAATGCTCAAGATCAGCCCCAGCATTTT	CGTGNAQDQPQHF